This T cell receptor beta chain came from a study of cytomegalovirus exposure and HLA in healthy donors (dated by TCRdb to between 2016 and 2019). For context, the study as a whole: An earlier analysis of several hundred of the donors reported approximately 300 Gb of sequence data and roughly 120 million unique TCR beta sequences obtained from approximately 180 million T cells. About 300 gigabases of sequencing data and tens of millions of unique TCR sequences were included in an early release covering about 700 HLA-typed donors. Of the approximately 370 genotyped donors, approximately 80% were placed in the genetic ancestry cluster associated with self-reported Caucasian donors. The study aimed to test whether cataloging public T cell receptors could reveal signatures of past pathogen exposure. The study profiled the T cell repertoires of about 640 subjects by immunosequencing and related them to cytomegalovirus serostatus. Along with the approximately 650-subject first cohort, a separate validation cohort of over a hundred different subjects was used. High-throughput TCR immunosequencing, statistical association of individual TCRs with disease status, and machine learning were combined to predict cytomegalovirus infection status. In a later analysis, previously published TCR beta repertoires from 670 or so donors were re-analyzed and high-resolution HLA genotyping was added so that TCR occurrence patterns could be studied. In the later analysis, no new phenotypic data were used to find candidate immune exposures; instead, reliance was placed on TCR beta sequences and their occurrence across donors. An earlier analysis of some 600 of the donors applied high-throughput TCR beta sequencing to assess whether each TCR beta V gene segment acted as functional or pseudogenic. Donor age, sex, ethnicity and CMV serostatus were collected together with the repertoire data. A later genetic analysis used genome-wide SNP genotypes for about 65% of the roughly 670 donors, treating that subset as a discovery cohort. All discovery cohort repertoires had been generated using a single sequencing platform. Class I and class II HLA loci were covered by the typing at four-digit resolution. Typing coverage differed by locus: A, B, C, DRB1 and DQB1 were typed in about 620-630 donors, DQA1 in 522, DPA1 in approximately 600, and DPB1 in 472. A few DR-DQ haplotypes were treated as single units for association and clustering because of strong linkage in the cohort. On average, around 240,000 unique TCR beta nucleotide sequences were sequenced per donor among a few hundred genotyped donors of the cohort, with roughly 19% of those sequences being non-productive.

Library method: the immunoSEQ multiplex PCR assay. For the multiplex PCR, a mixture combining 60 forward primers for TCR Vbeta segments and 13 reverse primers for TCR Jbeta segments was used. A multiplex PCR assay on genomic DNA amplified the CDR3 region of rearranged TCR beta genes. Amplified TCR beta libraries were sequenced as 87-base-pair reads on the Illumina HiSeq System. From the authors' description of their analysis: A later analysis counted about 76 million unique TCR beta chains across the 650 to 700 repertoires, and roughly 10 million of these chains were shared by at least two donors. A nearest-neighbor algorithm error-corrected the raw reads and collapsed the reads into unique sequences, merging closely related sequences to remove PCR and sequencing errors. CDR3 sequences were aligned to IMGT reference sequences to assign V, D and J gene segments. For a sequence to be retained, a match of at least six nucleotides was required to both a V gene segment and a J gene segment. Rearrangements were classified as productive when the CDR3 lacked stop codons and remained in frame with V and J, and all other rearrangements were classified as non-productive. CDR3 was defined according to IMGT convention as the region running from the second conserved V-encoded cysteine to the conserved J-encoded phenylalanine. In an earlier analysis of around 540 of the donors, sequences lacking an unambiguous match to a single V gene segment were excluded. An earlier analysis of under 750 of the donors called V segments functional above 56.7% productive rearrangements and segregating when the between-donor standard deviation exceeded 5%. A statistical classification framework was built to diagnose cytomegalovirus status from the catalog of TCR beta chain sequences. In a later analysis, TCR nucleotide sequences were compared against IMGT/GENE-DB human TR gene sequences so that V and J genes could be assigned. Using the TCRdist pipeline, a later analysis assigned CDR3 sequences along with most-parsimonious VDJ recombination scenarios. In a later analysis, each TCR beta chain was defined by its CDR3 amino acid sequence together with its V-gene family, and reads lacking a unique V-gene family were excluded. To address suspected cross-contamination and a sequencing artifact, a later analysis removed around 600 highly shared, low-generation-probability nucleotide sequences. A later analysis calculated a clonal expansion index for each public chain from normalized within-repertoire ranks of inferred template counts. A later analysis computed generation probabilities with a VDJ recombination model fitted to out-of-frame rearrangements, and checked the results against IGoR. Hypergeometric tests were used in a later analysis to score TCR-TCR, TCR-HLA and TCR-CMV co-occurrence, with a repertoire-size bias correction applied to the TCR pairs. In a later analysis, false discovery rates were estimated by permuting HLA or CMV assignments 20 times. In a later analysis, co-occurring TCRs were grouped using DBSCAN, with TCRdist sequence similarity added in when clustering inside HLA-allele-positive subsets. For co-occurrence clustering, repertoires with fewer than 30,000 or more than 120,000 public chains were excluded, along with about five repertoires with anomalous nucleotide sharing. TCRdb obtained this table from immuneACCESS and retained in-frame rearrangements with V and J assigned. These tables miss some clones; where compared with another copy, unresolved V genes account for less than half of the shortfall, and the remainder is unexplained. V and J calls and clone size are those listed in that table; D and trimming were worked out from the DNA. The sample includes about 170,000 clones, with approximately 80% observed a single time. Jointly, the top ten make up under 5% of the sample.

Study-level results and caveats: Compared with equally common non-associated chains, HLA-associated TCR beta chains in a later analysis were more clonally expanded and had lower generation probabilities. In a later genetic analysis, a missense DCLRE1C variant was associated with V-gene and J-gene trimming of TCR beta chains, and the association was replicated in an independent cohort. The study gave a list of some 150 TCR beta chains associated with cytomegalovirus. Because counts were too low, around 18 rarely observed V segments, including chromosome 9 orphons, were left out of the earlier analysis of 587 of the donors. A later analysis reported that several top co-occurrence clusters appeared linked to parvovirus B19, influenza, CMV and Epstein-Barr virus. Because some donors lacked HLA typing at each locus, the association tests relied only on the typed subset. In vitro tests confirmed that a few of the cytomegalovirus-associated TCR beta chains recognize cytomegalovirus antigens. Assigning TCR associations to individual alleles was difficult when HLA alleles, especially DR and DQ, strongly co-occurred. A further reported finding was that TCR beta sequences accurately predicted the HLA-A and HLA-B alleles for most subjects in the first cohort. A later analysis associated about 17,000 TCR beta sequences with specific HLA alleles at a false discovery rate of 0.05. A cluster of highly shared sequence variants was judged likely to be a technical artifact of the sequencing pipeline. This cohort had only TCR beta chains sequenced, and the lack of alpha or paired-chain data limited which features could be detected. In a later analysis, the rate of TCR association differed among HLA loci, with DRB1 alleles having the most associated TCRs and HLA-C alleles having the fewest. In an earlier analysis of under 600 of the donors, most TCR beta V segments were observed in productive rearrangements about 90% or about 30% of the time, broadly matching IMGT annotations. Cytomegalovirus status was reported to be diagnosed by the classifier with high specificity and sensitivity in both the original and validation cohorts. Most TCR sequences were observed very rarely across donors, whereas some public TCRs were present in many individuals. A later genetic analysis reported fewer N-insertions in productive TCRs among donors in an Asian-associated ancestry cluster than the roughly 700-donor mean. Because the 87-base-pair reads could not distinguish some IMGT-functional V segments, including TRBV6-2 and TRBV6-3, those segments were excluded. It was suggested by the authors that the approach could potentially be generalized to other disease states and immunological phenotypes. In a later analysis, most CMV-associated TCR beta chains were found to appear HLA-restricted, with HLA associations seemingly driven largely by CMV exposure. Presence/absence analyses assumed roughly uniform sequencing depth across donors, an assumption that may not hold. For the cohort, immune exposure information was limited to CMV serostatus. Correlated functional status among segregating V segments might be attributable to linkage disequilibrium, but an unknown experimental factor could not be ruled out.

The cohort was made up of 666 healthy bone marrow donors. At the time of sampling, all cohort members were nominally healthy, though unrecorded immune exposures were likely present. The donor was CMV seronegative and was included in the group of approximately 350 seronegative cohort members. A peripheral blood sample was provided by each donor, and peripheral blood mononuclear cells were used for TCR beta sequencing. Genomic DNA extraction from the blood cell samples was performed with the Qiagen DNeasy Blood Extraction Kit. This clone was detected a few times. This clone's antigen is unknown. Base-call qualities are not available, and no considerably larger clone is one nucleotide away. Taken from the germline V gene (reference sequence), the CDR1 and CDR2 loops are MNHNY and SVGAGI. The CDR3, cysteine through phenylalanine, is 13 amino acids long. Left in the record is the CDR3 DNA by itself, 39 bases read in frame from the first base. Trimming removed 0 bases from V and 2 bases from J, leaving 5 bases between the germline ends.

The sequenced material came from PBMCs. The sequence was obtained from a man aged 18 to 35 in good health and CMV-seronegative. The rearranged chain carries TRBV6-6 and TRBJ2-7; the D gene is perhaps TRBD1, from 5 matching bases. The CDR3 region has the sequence CASSYSDTYEQYF. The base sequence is TGTGCCAGCAGTTACTCGGACACCTACGAGCAGTACTTC.